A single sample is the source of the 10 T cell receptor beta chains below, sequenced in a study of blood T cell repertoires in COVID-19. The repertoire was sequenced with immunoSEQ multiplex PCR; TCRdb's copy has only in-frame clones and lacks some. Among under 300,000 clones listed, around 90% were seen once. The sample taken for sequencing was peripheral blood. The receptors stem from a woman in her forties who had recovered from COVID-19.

The CDR3 is CASSLDRGNEKLFF. The CDR3 DNA reads as TGTGCCAGCAGCCTAGACAGGGGGAATGAAAAACTGTTTTTT. V and J are TRBV9 and TRBJ1-4; 9 nucleotides align to TRBD1. J lost 5 bases, V lost 4 bases, and 3 bases had no gene match. Germline CDR1 and CDR2: SGDLS and YYNGEE. There are 14 residues in the CDR3.

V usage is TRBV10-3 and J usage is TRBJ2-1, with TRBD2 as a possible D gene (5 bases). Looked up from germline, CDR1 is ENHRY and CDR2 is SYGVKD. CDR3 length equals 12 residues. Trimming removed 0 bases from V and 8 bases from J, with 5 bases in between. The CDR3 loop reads CAISESRDEQFF. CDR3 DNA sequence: TGTGCCATCAGTGAGTCGAGGGATGAGCAGTTCTTC.

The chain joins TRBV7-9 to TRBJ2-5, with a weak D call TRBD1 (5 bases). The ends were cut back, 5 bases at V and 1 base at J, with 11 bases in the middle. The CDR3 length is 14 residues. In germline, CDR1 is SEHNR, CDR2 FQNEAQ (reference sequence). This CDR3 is CASSPDTAQETQYF. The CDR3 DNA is TGTGCCAGCAGCCCGGACACGGCCCAAGAGACCCAGTACTTC.

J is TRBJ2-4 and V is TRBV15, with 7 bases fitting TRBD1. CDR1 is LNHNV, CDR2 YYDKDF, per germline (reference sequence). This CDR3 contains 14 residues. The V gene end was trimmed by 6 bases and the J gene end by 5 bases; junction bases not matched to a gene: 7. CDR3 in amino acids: CATRPTGTENIQYF. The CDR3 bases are TGTGCCACCAGACCGACAGGGACCGAAAACATTCAGTACTTC.

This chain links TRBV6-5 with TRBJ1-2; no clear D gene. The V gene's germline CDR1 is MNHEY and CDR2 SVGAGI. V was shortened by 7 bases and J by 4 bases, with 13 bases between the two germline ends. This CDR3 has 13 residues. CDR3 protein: CASTPTYSYGYTF. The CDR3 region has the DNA TGTGCCAGCACCCCCACCTACAGCTATGGCTACACCTTC.

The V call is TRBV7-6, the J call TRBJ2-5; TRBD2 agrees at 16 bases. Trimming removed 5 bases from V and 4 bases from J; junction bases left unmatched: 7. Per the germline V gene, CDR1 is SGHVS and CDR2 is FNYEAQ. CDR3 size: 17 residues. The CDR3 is CASSQGLAGGLGETQYF. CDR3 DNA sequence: TGTGCCAGCAGCCAGGGACTAGCGGGAGGGTTGGGAGAGACCCAGTACTTC.

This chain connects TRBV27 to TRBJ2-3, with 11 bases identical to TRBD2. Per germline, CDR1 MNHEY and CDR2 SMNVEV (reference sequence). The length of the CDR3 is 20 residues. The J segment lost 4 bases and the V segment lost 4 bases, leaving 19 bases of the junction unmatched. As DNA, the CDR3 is TGTGCCAGCAGTTCCCTTACCGGAGCACTAGCGGGAGATCCCCCAGATACGCAGTATTTT. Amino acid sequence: CASSSLTGALAGDPPDTQYF.

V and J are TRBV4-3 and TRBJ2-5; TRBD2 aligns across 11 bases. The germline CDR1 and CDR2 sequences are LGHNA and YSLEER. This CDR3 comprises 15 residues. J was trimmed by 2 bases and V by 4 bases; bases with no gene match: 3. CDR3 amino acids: CASSLLAGGQETQYF. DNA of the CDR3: TGCGCCAGCAGCCTCCTAGCGGGAGGACAAGAGACCCAGTACTTC.

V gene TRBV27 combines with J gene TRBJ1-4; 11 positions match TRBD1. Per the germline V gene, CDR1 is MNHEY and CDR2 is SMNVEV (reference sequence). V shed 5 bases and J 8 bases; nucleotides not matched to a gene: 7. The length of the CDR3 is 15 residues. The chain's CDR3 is CASSPGTGGREKLFF. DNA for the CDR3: TGTGCCAGCAGTCCCGGGACAGGGGGTAGGGAAAAACTGTTTTTT.

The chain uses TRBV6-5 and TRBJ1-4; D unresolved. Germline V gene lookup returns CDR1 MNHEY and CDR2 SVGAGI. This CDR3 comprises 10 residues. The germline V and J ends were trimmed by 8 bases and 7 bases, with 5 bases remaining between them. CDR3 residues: CASGSEKLFF. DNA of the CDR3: TGTGCCAGCGGGAGTGAAAAACTGTTTTTT.